This T cell receptor beta chain comes out of a study of blood T cell repertoires in COVID-19. The overall study: Donors in the United States, Italy and Spain gave samples during acute or convalescent COVID-19.

Profiled with immunoSEQ multiplex PCR; TCRdb holds only in-frame clones, not every one. The table shows 25,000 to 35,000 clones, with around 84% occurring only once. J was trimmed by 5 bases and V by 3 bases; bases with no gene match: 2. CDR3 size: 13 residues. Germline V gene data show CDR1 as KGHSH and CDR2 as LQKENI. The rearrangement links TRBV18 to TRBJ1-2; 8 bases line up with TRBD1. This TCR was sampled from a human donor in a cohort sampled during active COVID-19. The donor label of this sample is uncertain. The sequenced material came from peripheral blood. In DNA, the CDR3 is TGTGCCAGCTCACCGGGGGACAGGTATGGCTACACCTTC. Translating gives CASSPGDRYGYTF.